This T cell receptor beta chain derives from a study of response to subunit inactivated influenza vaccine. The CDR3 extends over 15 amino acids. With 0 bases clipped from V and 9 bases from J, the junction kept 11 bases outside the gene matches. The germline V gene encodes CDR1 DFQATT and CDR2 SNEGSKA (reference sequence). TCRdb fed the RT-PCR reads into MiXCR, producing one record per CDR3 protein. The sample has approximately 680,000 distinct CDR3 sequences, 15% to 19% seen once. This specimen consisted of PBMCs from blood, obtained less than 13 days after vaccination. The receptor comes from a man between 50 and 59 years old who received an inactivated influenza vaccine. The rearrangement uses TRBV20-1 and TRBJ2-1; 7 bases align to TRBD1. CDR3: CSARETGPRGSEQFF. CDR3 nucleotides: TGCAGTGCTAGAGAGACAGGGCCCCGGGGAAGTGAGCAGTTCTTC.